This TCR beta chain was profiled in a study of T cell clonotyping in hematopoietic cell transplantation. Study-wide points: Graft donor and pretransplant recipient Inverse Simpson Index values predicted broader posttransplant TCR diversity.

Libraries were prepared by immunoSEQ multiplex PCR; TCRdb keeps only in-frame clonotypes and omits some of them. The sample lists nearly 70,000 clones; about 94% were seen once. Trimming left V 2 bases short and J 0 bases short, with 15 bases between. The CDR3 loop spans 16 amino acids. CDR1 is SGHDT and CDR2 is YYEEEE in the germline V gene. This clone was picked up a small number of times. Its target is not known. This chain links TRBV5-6 with TRBJ2-7; D is unresolved. This TCR came from a man aged 50 to 60 in good health. Some clones in this sample may be carry-over from other donors' samples. Sequencing was done on a sample of peripheral blood mononuclear cells. CDR3 nucleotide sequence: TGTGCCAGCAGCTTTGGAGTTGTGGCTAGCTCCTACGAGCAGTACTTC. Translation: CASSFGVVASSYEQYF.